The clone carrying this T cell receptor (beta chain) has at least ten counts. The CDR3 contains 12 residues. Germline CDR1 and CDR2: SGHVS and FQNEAQ. The ends were cut back, 2 bases at V and 3 bases at J, with 4 bases in the middle. In the original workflow: A classifier of distant metastasis in papillary thyroid cancer was built from CDR3 differences (across clinicopathological groups). MiXCR was used by TCRdb to re-call the PCR reads. TCRdb's processing, not the authors' own work, is the source of the V and J calls. The sample shows roughly 89,000 clones, approximately 12% of them seen only once. These data are taken from a study of metastatic and nonmetastatic thyroid tumors. About the study: Malignant thyroid and benign thyroid patients provided blood and tumor or nodule tissue whose repertoires were compared.

Patients had received no treatment of any kind before thyroid surgery. The origin of this receptor is a female donor with papillary thyroid cancer or a benign thyroid nodule (not recorded which). Some clones in this sample may be carry-over from other donors' samples. The chain links TRBV7-8 to TRBJ1-2; D remains unclear. The sample taken for sequencing was tumor tissue. This chain's CDR3 is CASSLNDYGYTF. The CDR3 region has the DNA TGTGCCAGCAGCTTAAACGACTATGGCTACACCTTC.